This T cell receptor beta chain is drawn from a study of T cells after yellow fever vaccination. Across the study: SMART-Seq v4 Ultra Low Input prepared libraries from low-cell fractions.

This clonotype was observed a handful of times. The antigen remains unidentified. The V end lost 3 bases, the J end lost 6 bases, and 18 bases lay between the germline ends. Germline CDR1 is DFQATT and CDR2 is SNEGSKA (reference sequence). The CDR3 loop spans 15 amino acids. Overall study results and limits: Reappearance after the booster was seen for most primary-vaccination clones, at 96% CD4 and less than 90% CD8. CD4 and CD8 compartments shared a small share of clonotypes, likely from convergent recombination.

5'RACE template switching added a universal primer site and UMIs to TCR cDNA. One entry per CDR3 protein, called by TCRdb with MiXCR from the 5' RACE reads. The sample lists about 260,000 distinct CDR3 sequences, approximately 12% occurring once. The receptor's source is a man aged 25-40 years who received the YFV17D yellow fever vaccine. The chain carries TRBV20-1 and TRBJ2-1, with D tentatively TRBD1 or TRBD2 (5 bases each). Here the sequenced sample was CD4+ T cells sorted from PBMCs, taken 45 days after the yellow fever booster vaccination. In DNA form, the CDR3 reads TGCAGTGCTAGGAACTTCCGGGACGCAATCAATGAGCAGTTCTTC. It yields the protein CSARNFRDAINEQFF.